These 22 T cell receptor beta chains originate from one sample sequenced in a study of T cell repertoires in cytomegalovirus infection. One entry per CDR3 protein results from TCRdb running MiXCR on the reads. The repertoire holds around 430,000 distinct CDR3 sequences, with 40% to 50% as singletons. Antigens for these TCRs are unknown. Sequenced material: cultured PBMCs, taken from culture after CMV antigen stimulation. These receptors were obtained from a human donor in good health (CMV status not recorded). Some clones in this sample may be carry-over from other donors' samples.

The gene calls are TRBV19 and TRBJ1-2; D gene uncertain. CDR3 length: 14 amino acids. Germline CDR1 reads LNHDA; CDR2 reads SQIVND (reference sequence). Trimming left V 7 bases short and J 5 bases short, with 17 bases between. As DNA, the CDR3 is TGTGCCAGTACGGCTATTAACGCTGGGTATGGCTACACCTTC. Translation gives CASTAINAGYGYTF.

The chain recombines TRBV7-2 with TRBJ2-5; no definite D call. This CDR3 spans 13 amino acids. V dropped 5 bases and J dropped 4 bases, with 11 bases sitting between them. Germline CDR1 reads SGHTA; CDR2 reads FQGNSA. CDR3 region: CASSQSVRETQYF. The CDR3 DNA sequence: TGTGCCAGCAGCCAAAGCGTCCGAGAGACCCAGTACTTC.

The genes are TRBV7-8 and TRBJ2-7; 7 bases line up with TRBD2. V shed 5 bases, J shed 3 bases, and the junction held 10 bases outside the gene matches. The germline CDR1 and CDR2 sequences are SGHVS and FQNEAQ. The CDR3 has 15 amino acids. CDR3 amino acids: CASSPPRLADYEQYF. CDR3 in DNA: TGTGCCAGCAGCCCACCCCGACTAGCTGACTACGAGCAGTACTTC. Looking up the rest from reference TRBV7-8 and TRBJ2-7 gives the full variable domain: GAGVSQSPRYKVAKRGQDVALRCDPISGHVSLFWYQQALGQGPEFLTYFQNEAQLDKSGLPSDRFFAERPEGSVSTLKIQRTQQEDSAVYLCASSPPRLADYEQYFGPGTRLTVT.

This clonotype was seen a few times. This chain connects TRBV7-9 to TRBJ2-3; perhaps TRBD2 as D (6 bases). The CDR3 loop spans 15 amino acids. Trimming shortened V by 1 base and J by 5 bases, and 13 bases separated the two germline ends. Germline V CDR1 and CDR2: SEHNR, FQNEAQ (reference sequence). CDR3 in DNA: TGTGCCAGCAGCTTAGTCGGAGGGGCCGGAGATACGCAGTATTTT. Residues: CASSLVGGAGDTQYF.

The chain recombines TRBV27 with TRBJ1-2; D may be TRBD1 (5 bases). Looked up from germline, CDR1 is MNHEY and CDR2 is SMNVEV (reference sequence). The CDR3 covers 14 residues. V was cut by 1 base and J by 6 bases, with 12 bases left in between. CDR3 coding DNA: TGTGCCAGCAGTTTATTTCAGGGAGAGGATGGCTACACCTTC. Encoded protein: CASSLFQGEDGYTF.

In its sample, this clonotype was seen a few times. The genes are TRBV20-1 and TRBJ1-2; tentative D call: TRBD1 (5 bases). The CDR3 length is 13 residues. The ends were cut back, 2 bases at V and 6 bases at J, with 13 bases in the middle. Germline values: CDR1 DFQATT, CDR2 SNEGSKA (reference sequence). Here the CDR3 DNA reads TGCAGTGCTAGATTAACGGGGCAGAATGGCTACACCTTC. Its translation is CSARLTGQNGYTF.

The rearrangement joins TRBV7-9 to TRBJ2-5; 7 bases agree with TRBD1. Germline CDR1 and CDR2: SEHNR and FQNEAQ (reference sequence). CDR3 size: 14 residues. J lost 4 bases, V lost 1 base, and 3 bases had no gene match. The DNA of the CDR3 is TGTGCCAGCAGCTTAGTAAACAGGGGAGAGACCCAGTACTTC. The encoded protein is CASSLVNRGETQYF.

The chain carries TRBV7-2 and TRBJ2-1; D is ambiguous. This CDR3 has 15 amino acids. Per germline, CDR1 SGHTA and CDR2 FQGNSA. Trimming shortened V by 1 base and J by 2 bases, and 9 bases separated the two germline ends. CDR3: CASSLDGLTYNEQFF. CDR3 coding DNA: TGTGCCAGCAGCTTAGACGGCCTCACCTACAATGAGCAGTTCTTC.

V gene TRBV7-9 combines with J gene TRBJ2-5; either TRBD1 or TRBD2 may supply D (5 bases each). V was trimmed by 5 bases and J by 6 bases, leaving 19 bases between them. The CDR3 has 15 amino acids. CDR1 SEHNR and CDR2 FQNEAQ come from the germline V gene (reference sequence). CDR3 residues: CASSTSGTRGQTQYF. Written as DNA, the CDR3 is TGTGCCAGCAGCACCTCCGGGACCCGGGGTCAGACCCAGTACTTC.

V usage is TRBV7-6 and J usage is TRBJ2-1, with TRBD2 matching 9 bases. J was trimmed by 8 bases and V by 8 bases; bases with no gene match: 7. The CDR3 loop spans 13 amino acids. Per the germline V gene, CDR1 is SGHVS and CDR2 is FNYEAQ. CDR3 in amino acids: CASGRGRADEQFF. Written as DNA, the CDR3 is TGTGCCAGCGGGCGCGGGAGGGCCGATGAGCAGTTCTTC.

This sequence joins TRBV20-1 and TRBJ2-7; 11 bases fit TRBD2. V dropped 7 bases and J dropped 1; count of bases not matched to a gene: 6. Germline CDR1 reads DFQATT; CDR2 reads SNEGSKA (reference sequence). The CDR3 consists of 14 residues. CDR3 bases: TGCAGTGTAATAGCGGGAGGGGGGTCCTACGAGCAGTACTTC. Amino acids: CSVIAGGGSYEQYF.

The V gene is TRBV5-5, the J gene TRBJ1-4, with D perhaps TRBD1 (6 bases). The CDR3 consists of 16 residues. V dropped 2 bases and J dropped 8 bases, with 19 bases sitting between them. Germline CDR1 reads SGHKS; CDR2 reads YYEKEE (reference sequence). CDR3 residues: CASSFLIRQAPEKLFF. CDR3 nucleotide sequence: TGTGCCAGCAGCTTCCTGATTCGACAGGCTCCCGAAAAACTGTTTTTT. Full variable domain (remainder filled in from reference TRBV5-5 and TRBJ1-4): DAGVTQSPTHLIKTRGQQVTLRCSPISGHKSVSWYQQVLGQGPQFIFQYYEKEERGRGNFPDRFSARQFPNYSSELNVNALLLGDSALYLCASSFLIRQAPEKLFFGSGTQLSVL.

The chain has TRBV5-6 and TRBJ2-7, with TRBD2 matching 11 bases. In germline, CDR1 is SGHDT, CDR2 YYEEEE. The CDR3 totals 16 residues. V was clipped by 10 bases and J by 3 bases; unmatched bases: 15. The DNA of the CDR3 is TGTGCCGCCAGCAAAAAAAGGGGGACTAGCGGCTACGAGCAGTACTTC. Translating gives CAASKKRGTSGYEQYF.

V gene TRBV6-5 combines with J gene TRBJ1-3; D uncertain. The germline CDR1 and CDR2 sequences are MNHEY and SVGAGI. CDR3 length equals 13 residues. The V end lost 6 bases, the J end lost 0 bases, and 6 bases lay between the germline ends. The CDR3 protein is CASSESSGNTIYF. For the CDR3, the DNA is TGTGCCAGCAGCGAGAGCTCTGGAAACACCATATATTTT.

This clonotype has only one observation. The CDR3 DNA sequence: TGCGCCAGCAGCCAAGATGCGACAGCTTCACGTGGAGCTTTCTTT. Amino acids: CASSQDATASRGAFF. This chain uses TRBV4-1 with TRBJ1-1; TRBD1 is a possible D gene (5 bases). Trimming pared 0 bases from V and 10 bases from J, leaving 18 bases between. Germline-derived CDR1 and CDR2 are MGHRA and YSYEKL. The CDR3 consists of 15 residues.

Ten or more counts support this clonotype. This chain links TRBV7-3 with TRBJ2-1; 10 bases align to TRBD2. V was clipped by 4 bases and J by 15 bases; unmatched bases: 6. CDR1 and CDR2 from the germline V gene are SGHTA and FQGTGA. CDR3 length equals 12 residues. CDR3 sequence (DNA): TGTGCCAGCAGCTCTCTAGCGGGAGATCTGTTCTTC. Amino acid sequence: CASSSLAGDLFF.

This clonotype has only a few counts. V usage is TRBV7-6 and J usage is TRBJ2-7; D unresolved. Germline loops: CDR1 SGHVS, CDR2 FNYEAQ. The germline V and J ends were trimmed by 0 bases and 6 bases, with 12 bases remaining between them. The length of the CDR3 is 14 residues. The chain's CDR3 is CASSLAPPIAEQYF. The CDR3 region has the DNA TGTGCCAGCAGCTTAGCCCCCCCGATTGCCGAGCAGTACTTC.

The V call is TRBV27, the J call TRBJ1-5; D remains ambiguous. CDR1 and CDR2 (germline): MNHEY, SMNVEV (reference sequence). The CDR3 sequence is 15 residues long. The ends were cut back, 2 bases at V and 2 bases at J, with 10 bases in the middle. The CDR3 DNA sequence: TGTGCCAGCAGTTTAGTTTTCAGTGGCAATCAGCCCCAGCATTTT. Protein sequence: CASSLVFSGNQPQHF.

This clonotype appeared a few times. The chain uses TRBV5-4 and TRBJ2-1; TRBD2 agrees at 7 bases. The trim removed 0 bases at V and 6 bases at J, leaving 6 bases unmatched. There are 15 residues in the CDR3. The germline V gene encodes CDR1 SGHNT and CDR2 YYREEE (reference sequence). CDR3 sequence: CASSLGAGPGNEQFF. CDR3 DNA sequence: TGTGCCAGCAGCTTGGGAGCGGGACCGGGCAATGAGCAGTTCTTC.

This clonotype was seen more than once but under ten times. The V and J genes are TRBV19 and TRBJ1-1; D gene unclear. Germline lookup yields CDR1 LNHDA and CDR2 SQIVND (reference sequence). Trimming stripped 5 bases from V and 3 bases from J, with 10 bases between. The CDR3 sequence is 13 residues long. DNA for the CDR3: TGTGCCAGTAGTCTCCGACGGGACACTGAAGCTTTCTTT. Its translation: CASSLRRDTEAFF.

This clonotype came up a few times. The V gene is TRBV7-2, the J gene TRBJ2-5; 7 bases agree with TRBD2. CDR3 length equals 15 residues. V lost 4 bases to trimming and J lost 5 bases; unmatched junction nucleotides: 10. CDR1 is SGHTA, CDR2 FQGNSA, per germline. The CDR3 DNA sequence: TGTGCCAGCAGCTCGAGGGCTAGCGGACCGGAGACCCAGTACTTC. This sequence encodes CASSSRASGPETQYF.

This clonotype was seen only a few times. The chain links TRBV7-6 to TRBJ1-2; tentatively, D is TRBD1 (6 bases). The germline CDR1 and CDR2 sequences are SGHVS and FNYEAQ. Trimming stripped 1 base from V and 4 bases from J, with 13 bases between. This CDR3 has 15 amino acids. The CDR3 loop reads CASSLESGDFYGYTF. DNA of the CDR3: TGTGCCAGCAGCTTAGAATCAGGGGATTTCTATGGCTACACCTTC.